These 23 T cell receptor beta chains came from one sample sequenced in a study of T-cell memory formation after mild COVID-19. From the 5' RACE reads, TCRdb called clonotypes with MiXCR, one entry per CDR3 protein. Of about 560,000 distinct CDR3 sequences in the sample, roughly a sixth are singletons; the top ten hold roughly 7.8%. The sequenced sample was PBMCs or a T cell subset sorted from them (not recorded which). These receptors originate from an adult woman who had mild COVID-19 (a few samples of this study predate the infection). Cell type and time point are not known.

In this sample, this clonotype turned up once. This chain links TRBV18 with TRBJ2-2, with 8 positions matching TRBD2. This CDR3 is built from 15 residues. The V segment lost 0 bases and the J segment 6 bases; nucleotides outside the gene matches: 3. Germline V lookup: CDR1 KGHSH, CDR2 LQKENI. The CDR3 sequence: CASSPPGLGAGELFF. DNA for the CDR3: TGTGCCAGCTCACCACCGGGACTAGGTGCCGGGGAGCTGTTTTTT.

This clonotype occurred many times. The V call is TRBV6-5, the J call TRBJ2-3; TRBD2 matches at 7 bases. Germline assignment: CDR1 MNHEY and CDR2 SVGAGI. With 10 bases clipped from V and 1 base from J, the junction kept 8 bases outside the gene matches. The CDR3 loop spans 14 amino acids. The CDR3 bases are TGTGCCACGAAACTAGCGATCGGCACAGATACGCAGTATTTT. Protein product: CATKLAIGTDTQYF.

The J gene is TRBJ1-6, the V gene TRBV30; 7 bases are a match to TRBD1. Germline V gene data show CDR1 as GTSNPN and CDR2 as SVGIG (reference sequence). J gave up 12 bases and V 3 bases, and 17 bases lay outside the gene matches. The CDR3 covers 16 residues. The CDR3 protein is CAWRNWAGGIFLPLHF. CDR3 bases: TGTGCCTGGAGGAATTGGGCAGGGGGTATATTCTTACCCCTCCACTTT.

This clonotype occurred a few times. The chain's CDR3 is CASSRASGLSGAKNIQYF. CDR3 in DNA: TGTGCCAGCAGCCGGGCTAGCGGCCTATCAGGAGCCAAAAACATTCAGTACTTC. This chain uses TRBV7-6 with TRBJ2-4; 7 nucleotides agree with TRBD2. This CDR3 is built from 18 residues. V was clipped by 5 bases and J by 0 bases; unmatched bases: 13. Germline V gives CDR1 SGHVS, CDR2 FNYEAQ.

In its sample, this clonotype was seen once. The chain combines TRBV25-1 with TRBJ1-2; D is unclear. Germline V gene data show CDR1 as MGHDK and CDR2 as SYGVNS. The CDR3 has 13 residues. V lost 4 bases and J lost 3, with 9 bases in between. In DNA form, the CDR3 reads TGTGCCAGCAGTGGCTGGAAAGACTATGGCTACACCTTC. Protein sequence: CASSGWKDYGYTF.

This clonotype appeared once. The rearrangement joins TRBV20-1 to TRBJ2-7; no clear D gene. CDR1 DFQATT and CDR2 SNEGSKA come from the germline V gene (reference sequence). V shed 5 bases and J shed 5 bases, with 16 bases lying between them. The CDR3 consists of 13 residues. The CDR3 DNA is TGCAGTGCTCCCGGGCACTATCAGGACGAGCAGTACTTC. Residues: CSAPGHYQDEQYF.

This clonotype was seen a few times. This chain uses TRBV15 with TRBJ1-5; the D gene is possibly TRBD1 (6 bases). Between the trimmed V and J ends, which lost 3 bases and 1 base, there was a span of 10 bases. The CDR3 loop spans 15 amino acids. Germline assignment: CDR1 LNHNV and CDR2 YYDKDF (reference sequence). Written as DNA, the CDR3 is TGTGCCACCAGCAGTAGGAGGGGGAGCAATCAGCCCCAGCATTTT. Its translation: CATSSRRGSNQPQHF.

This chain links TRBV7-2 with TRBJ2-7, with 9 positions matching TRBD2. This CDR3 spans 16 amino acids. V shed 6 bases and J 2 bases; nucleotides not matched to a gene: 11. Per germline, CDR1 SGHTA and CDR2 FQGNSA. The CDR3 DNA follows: TGTGCCAGCAGACCAGCGCCTAGCGGGGCCCCCTACGAGCAGTACTTC. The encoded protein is CASRPAPSGAPYEQYF. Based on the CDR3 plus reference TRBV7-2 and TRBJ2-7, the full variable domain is GAGVSQSPSNKVTEKGKDVELRCDPISGHTALYWYRQSLGQGLEFLIYFQGNSAPDKSGLPSDRFSAERTGGSVSTLTIQRTQQEDSAVYLCASRPAPSGAPYEQYFGPGTRLTVT.

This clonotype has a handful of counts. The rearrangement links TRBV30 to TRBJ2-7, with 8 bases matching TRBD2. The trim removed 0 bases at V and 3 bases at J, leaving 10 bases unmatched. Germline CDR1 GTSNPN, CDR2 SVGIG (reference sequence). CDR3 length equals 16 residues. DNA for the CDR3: TGTGCCTGGAGTGTATTGAGCGGGGGTGGAGTCTACGAGCAGTACTTC. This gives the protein CAWSVLSGGGVYEQYF.

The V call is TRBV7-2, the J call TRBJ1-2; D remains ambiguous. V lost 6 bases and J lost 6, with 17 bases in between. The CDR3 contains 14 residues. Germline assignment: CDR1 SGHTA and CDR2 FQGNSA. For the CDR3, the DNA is TGTGCCAGCAGTCCCAACCCAAATACCGATGGCTACACCTTC. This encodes CASSPNPNTDGYTF.

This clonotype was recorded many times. The CDR3 reads CASSMNTEAFF. The CDR3 bases are TGTGCCAGCAGCATGAACACTGAAGCTTTCTTT. The chain couples TRBV12-3 or TRBV12-4 to TRBJ1-1, with unresolved D. V was trimmed by 6 bases and J by 0 bases, leaving 2 bases between them. The CDR3 is 11 amino acids.

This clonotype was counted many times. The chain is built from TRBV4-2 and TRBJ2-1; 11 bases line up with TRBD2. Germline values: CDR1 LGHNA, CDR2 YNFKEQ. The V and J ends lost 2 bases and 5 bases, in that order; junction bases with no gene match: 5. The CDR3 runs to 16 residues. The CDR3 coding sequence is TGTGCCAGCAGCCAAAAGAGACTAGCGGGGAACAATGAGCAGTTCTTC. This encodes CASSQKRLAGNNEQFF.

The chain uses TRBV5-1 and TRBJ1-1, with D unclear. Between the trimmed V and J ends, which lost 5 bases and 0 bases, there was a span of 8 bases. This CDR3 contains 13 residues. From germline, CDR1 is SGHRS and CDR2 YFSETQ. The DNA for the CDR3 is TGCGCCAGCAGTGGACCTATGAACACTGAAGCTTTCTTT. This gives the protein CASSGPMNTEAFF.

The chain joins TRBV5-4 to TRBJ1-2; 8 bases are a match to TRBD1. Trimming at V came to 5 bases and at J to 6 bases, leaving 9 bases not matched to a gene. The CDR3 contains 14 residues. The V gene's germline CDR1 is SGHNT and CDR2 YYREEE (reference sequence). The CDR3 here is CASSTQGARDGYTF. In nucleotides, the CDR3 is TGTGCCAGCAGTACCCAGGGGGCGAGGGATGGCTACACCTTC.

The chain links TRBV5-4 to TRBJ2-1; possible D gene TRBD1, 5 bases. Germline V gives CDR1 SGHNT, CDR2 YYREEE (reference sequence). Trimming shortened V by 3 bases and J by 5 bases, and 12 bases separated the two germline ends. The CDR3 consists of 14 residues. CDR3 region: CASSSTTDHNEQFF. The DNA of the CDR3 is TGTGCCAGCAGCTCTACGACAGACCACAATGAGCAGTTCTTC. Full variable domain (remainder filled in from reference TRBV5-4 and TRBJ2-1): ETGVTQSPTHLIKTRGQQVTLRCSSQSGHNTVSWYQQALGQGPQFIFQYYREEENGRGNFPPRFSGLQFPNYSSELNVNALELDDSALYLCASSSTTDHNEQFFGPGTRLTVL.

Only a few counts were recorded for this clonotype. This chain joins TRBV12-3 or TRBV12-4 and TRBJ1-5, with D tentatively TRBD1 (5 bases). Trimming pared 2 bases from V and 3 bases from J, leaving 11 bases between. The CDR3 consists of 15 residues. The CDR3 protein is CASSLSGMANQPQHF. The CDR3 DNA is TGTGCCAGCAGTTTATCAGGGATGGCCAATCAGCCCCAGCATTTT.

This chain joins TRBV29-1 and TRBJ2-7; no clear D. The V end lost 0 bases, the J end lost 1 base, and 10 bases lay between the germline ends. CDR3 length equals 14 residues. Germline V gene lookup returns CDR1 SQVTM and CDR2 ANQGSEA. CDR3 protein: CSVEDPRASYEQYF. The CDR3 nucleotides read TGCAGCGTTGAAGACCCCAGAGCGTCCTACGAGCAGTACTTC.

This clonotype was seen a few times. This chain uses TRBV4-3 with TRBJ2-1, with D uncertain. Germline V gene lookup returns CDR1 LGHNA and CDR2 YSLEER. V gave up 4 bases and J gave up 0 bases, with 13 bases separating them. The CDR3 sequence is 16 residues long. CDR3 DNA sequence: TGCGCCAGCAGCCCCGAGTTCCTTAGCTCCTACAATGAGCAGTTCTTC. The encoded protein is CASSPEFLSSYNEQFF.

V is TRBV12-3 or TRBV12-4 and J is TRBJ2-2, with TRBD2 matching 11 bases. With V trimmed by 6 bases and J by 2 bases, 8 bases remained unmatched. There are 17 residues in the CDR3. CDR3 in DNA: TGTGCCAGCAGACAGACTAGCGGGACCCAAAACACCGGGGAGCTGTTTTTT. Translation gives CASRQTSGTQNTGELFF.

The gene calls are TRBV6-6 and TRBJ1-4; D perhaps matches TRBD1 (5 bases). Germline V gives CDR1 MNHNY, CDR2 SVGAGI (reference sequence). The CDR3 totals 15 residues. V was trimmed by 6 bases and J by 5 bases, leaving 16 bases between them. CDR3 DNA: TGTGCCAGCAGCTTGAGGGACGGCCGGAATGAAAAACTGTTTTTT. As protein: CASSLRDGRNEKLFF.

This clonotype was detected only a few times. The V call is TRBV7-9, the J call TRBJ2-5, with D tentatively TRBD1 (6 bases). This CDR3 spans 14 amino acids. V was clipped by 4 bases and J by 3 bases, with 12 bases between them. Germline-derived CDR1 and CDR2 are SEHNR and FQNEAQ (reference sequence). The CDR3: CASSYRDPKETQYF. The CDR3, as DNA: TGTGCCAGCAGCTACAGGGACCCGAAAGAGACCCAGTACTTC.

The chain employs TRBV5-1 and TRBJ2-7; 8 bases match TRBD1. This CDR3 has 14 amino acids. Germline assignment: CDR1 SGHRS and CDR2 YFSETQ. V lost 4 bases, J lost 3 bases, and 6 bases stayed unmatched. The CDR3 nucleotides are TGCGCCAGCAGCGGAGGACAGGGTTTCTACGAGCAGTACTTC. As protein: CASSGGQGFYEQYF.

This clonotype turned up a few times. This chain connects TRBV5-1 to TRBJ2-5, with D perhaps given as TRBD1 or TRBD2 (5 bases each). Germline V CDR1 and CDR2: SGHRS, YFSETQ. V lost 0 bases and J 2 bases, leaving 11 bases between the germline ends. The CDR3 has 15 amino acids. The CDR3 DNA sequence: TGCGCCAGCAGCTTGGCCCCGGGGACGCAAGAGACCCAGTACTTC. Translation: CASSLAPGTQETQYF.